One sample yielded the 32 T cell receptor beta chains listed below, sequenced in a study of blood T cell repertoires in COVID-19. Sequencing was performed with immunoSEQ multiplex PCR; in TCRdb, only in-frame clones are kept and a portion is missing. The sample has roughly 200,000 clones, approximately 81% seen once. The sequenced sample consisted of peripheral blood. The origin of the receptors is a woman older than 75 with active or convalescent COVID-19.

The chain employs TRBV11-2 and TRBJ2-7; the match to TRBD2 covers 12 bases. Germline loops: CDR1 SGHAT, CDR2 FQNNGV. The V gene end was trimmed by 0 bases and the J gene end by 6 bases; junction bases not matched to a gene: 6. The CDR3 loop spans 16 amino acids. CDR3 sequence (DNA): TGTGCCAGCAGCTTAGATCTAGCGGGGGGGCGAGTCGAGCAGTACTTC. This encodes CASSLDLAGGRVEQYF.

The rearrangement links TRBV5-6 to TRBJ1-1; the D is unclear. Germline V CDR1 and CDR2: SGHDT, YYEEEE. This CDR3 has 14 residues. Deletions cut 4 bases from V and 6 bases from J, with 16 bases between. CDR3 DNA: TGTGCCAGCAGCCTACCAACGGGAGTCCCTGAAGCTTTCTTT. It codes for CASSLPTGVPEAFF.

The rearrangement links TRBV6-5 to TRBJ2-3; D may be TRBD2 (6 bases). The V gene lost 3 bases and the J gene lost 7 bases, with 20 bases spanning the gap. Germline V gives CDR1 MNHEY, CDR2 SVGAGI. This CDR3 region has 16 residues. The chain's CDR3 is CASSYTPGPGGNTQYF. As DNA, the CDR3 is TGTGCCAGCAGTTATACCCCGGGACCCGGCGGGAATACGCAGTATTTT.

CDR3: CASSYAAGGPWNEQFF. The CDR3 DNA reads as TGTGCCAGTAGTTATGCGGCGGGAGGGCCGTGGAATGAGCAGTTCTTC. The V and J genes are TRBV19 and TRBJ2-1; TRBD2 matches 9 bases. Losses at the gene ends were 5 bases for V and 7 bases for J; bases not matched to a gene: 12. Germline V CDR1 and CDR2: LNHDA, SQIVND (reference sequence). The length of the CDR3 is 16 residues.

There are a few counts of this clone. The chain carries TRBV7-9 and TRBJ1-3; TRBD1 is a possible D gene (6 bases). V was shortened by 5 bases and J by 4 bases, with 12 bases between the two germline ends. This CDR3 has 14 amino acids. Germline V lookup: CDR1 SEHNR, CDR2 FQNEAQ (reference sequence). CDR3 sequence reads: CASSPTGYGNTIYF. The CDR3, as DNA: TGTGCCAGCAGCCCTACAGGGTACGGAAACACCATATATTTT.

The J gene is TRBJ1-2, the V gene TRBV7-2, with 8 nucleotides matching TRBD1. The length of the CDR3 is 16 residues. Germline loops: CDR1 SGHTA, CDR2 FQGNSA. J gave up 3 bases and V 1 base, and 7 bases lay outside the gene matches. CDR3 sequence: CASSLELRGLDYGYTF. The CDR3 nucleotides read TGTGCCAGCAGCTTAGAACTCAGGGGGCTGGACTATGGCTACACCTTC. Combining the CDR3 with reference TRBV7-2 and TRBJ1-2 gives the whole variable domain GAGVSQSPSNKVTEKGKDVELRCDPISGHTALYWYRQSLGQGLEFLIYFQGNSAPDKSGLPSDRFSAERTGGSVSTLTIQRTQQEDSAVYLCASSLELRGLDYGYTFGSGTRLTVV.

The chain employs TRBV7-2 and TRBJ2-5, with D possibly TRBD1 on 6 matching bases. With 2 bases removed from V and 5 bases from J, the gap between germline ends came to 15 bases. Germline V gene sequence: CDR1 SGHTA, CDR2 FQGNSA. The CDR3 is 15 amino acids. CDR3 in amino acids: CASSLFSHRVETQYF. CDR3 in DNA: TGTGCCAGCAGCTTATTTTCCCACAGGGTCGAGACCCAGTACTTC.

The rearrangement links TRBV10-3 to TRBJ1-1; 9 nucleotides align to TRBD1. Trimming cost V 10 bases and J 1 base; bases outside gene matches: 13. The germline gives CDR1 ENHRY, CDR2 SYGVKD. There are 16 residues in the CDR3. The CDR3 sequence: CATSVGTGKGNTEAFF. In DNA, the CDR3 is TGTGCCACCTCGGTAGGGACAGGGAAGGGGAACACTGAAGCTTTCTTT.

The V and J genes are TRBV6-6 and TRBJ1-4; 7 nucleotides agree with TRBD1. The CDR3 spans 16 residues. Germline trimming cut 0 bases from V and 8 bases from J; bases unmatched to any gene: 9. Germline V gives CDR1 MNHNY, CDR2 SVGAGI (reference sequence). The DNA of the CDR3 is TGTGCCAGCAGTTACTCCAACAGGGGATCAGAAGAAAAACTGTTTTTT. Translating gives CASSYSNRGSEEKLFF.

This clone occurred a few times. This rearrangement joins TRBV14 to TRBJ1-4, with 7 bases aligning to TRBD1. The germline CDR1 and CDR2 sequences are SGHDN and FVKESK. This CDR3 is built from 15 residues. J gave up 8 bases and V 3 bases, and 9 bases lay outside the gene matches. Here the CDR3 DNA reads TGTGCCAGCAGCCAGCAGCAGACAGGGTACGAAAAACTGTTTTTT. Residues: CASSQQQTGYEKLFF.

This chain uses TRBV7-2 with TRBJ2-7; TRBD1 matches 9 bases. CDR1 and CDR2 (germline): SGHTA, FQGNSA. V was pared by 3 bases and J by 3 bases, with 3 bases of the junction left unmatched. The CDR3 is 14 residues long. This chain's CDR3 is CASSFGQGNYEQYF. As DNA, the CDR3 is TGTGCCAGCAGCTTCGGACAGGGGAACTACGAGCAGTACTTC.

V is TRBV15 and J is TRBJ1-1, with 10 bases that match TRBD1. The V and J ends lost 3 bases and 7 bases, in that order; junction bases with no gene match: 5. The CDR3 covers 14 residues. The germline V gene has CDR1 LNHNV and CDR2 YYDKDF (reference sequence). The CDR3, as DNA: TGTGCCACCAGCAGGAGACAGGGGGCCAGTGAAGCTTTCTTT. Translated, it gives CATSRRQGASEAFF.

This chain joins TRBV2 and TRBJ2-7; unclear D gene. The CDR3 contains 13 residues. With 2 bases removed from V and 7 bases from J, the gap between germline ends came to 12 bases. Per the germline V gene, CDR1 is SNHLY and CDR2 is FYNNEI. In DNA form, the CDR3 reads TGTGCCAGCAGTGAATTCCCATCTATTGAGCAGTACTTC. Translation: CASSEFPSIEQYF.

This clone has a handful of counts. The V and J genes are TRBV5-6 and TRBJ1-6; D remains ambiguous. CDR3 length equals 15 residues. Germline CDR1 is SGHDT and CDR2 is YYEEEE. The V gene lost 5 bases and the J gene lost 0 bases, with 9 bases spanning the gap. CDR3 amino acids: CASSVVRSYNSPLHF. CDR3 DNA: TGTGCCAGCAGTGTCGTGCGCTCCTATAATTCACCCCTCCACTTT.

The V gene is TRBV12-3 or TRBV12-4, the J gene TRBJ1-2, with D unclear. CDR3 length: 13 amino acids. V lost 7 bases to trimming and J lost 8 bases, with 17 bases between them. The CDR3 reads CASTSGRVRGYTF. The DNA for the CDR3 is TGTGCCAGCACCAGTGGGAGGGTGAGGGGCTACACCTTC.

This clone has a single count. The chain links TRBV7-9 to TRBJ2-1; D possibly corresponds to TRBD2 (7 bases). CDR3 length: 16 residues. CDR1 SEHNR and CDR2 FQNEAQ come from the germline V gene (reference sequence). Between the trimmed V and J ends, which lost 2 bases and 4 bases, there was a span of 15 bases. CDR3 sequence: CASSLRRGPGYNEQFF. In DNA, the CDR3 is TGTGCCAGCAGCTTAAGGCGGGGGCCAGGTTACAATGAGCAGTTCTTC.

The V and J genes are TRBV5-1 and TRBJ2-1; D is undetermined. CDR3 length equals 13 residues. V lost 0 bases and J lost 11, with 12 bases in between. CDR1 and CDR2 from the germline V gene are SGHRS and YFSETQ. CDR3 in DNA: TGCGCCAGCAGCTTGGACCTCACTATCAAGCAGTTCTTC. Translated: CASSLDLTIKQFF.

The V gene is TRBV28, the J gene TRBJ2-5, with 10 positions matching TRBD2. The CDR3 has 14 residues. J gave up 5 bases and V 7 bases, and 7 bases lay outside the gene matches. From germline, CDR1 is MDHEN and CDR2 SYDVKM. CDR3 bases: TGTGCCAGCAAAAGCGGGGGGGCCGGGGAGACCCAGTACTTC. It specifies CASKSGGAGETQYF. The full variable domain, completed using reference TRBV28 and TRBJ2-5, is DVKVTQSSRYLVKRTGEKVFLECVQDMDHENMFWYRQDPGLGLRLIYFSYDVKMKEKGDIPEGYSVSREKKERFSLILESASTNQTSMYLCASKSGGAGETQYFGPGTRLLVL.

This clone was seen more than once but under ten times. This chain connects TRBV7-2 to TRBJ2-2, with a possible D match to TRBD1 (6 bases). Germline V gene data show CDR1 as SGHTA and CDR2 as FQGNSA. This CDR3 spans 13 amino acids. V was shortened by 4 bases and J by 7 bases, with 10 bases between the two germline ends. CDR3 nucleotides: TGTGCCAGCAGCTCGCTAGGGGGCGGGGAGCTGTTTTTT. This gives the protein CASSSLGGGELFF.

The chain joins TRBV5-8 to TRBJ1-4; 7 nucleotides line up with TRBD1. This CDR3 contains 16 residues. With 4 bases clipped from V and 5 bases from J, the junction kept 11 bases outside the gene matches. In germline, CDR1 is SGHTS, CDR2 YDEGEE. The CDR3 DNA sequence: TGTGCCAGCAGCGCCGGATTCAGGGGGGCAAATGAAAAACTGTTTTTT. Protein: CASSAGFRGANEKLFF.

The chain has TRBV24-1 and TRBJ2-2, with 10 bases that match TRBD2. With V trimmed by 1 base and J by 5 bases, 12 bases remained unmatched. The germline gives CDR1 KGHDR, CDR2 SFDVKD. CDR3 length equals 19 residues. The CDR3 coding sequence is TGTGCCACCAGTGATTTCAAAGGGGCTAGCGGGAGTTTTACCGGGGAGCTGTTTTTT. Translating gives CATSDFKGASGSFTGELFF.

The gene calls are TRBV1 and TRBJ2-3; TRBD2, the table's D call, lacks a check against the DNA. TRBV1 is assigned pseudogene status. The length of the CDR3 is 18 residues. DNA of the CDR3: TGCACCAGCAGCCTCTTCATGTCCGGGGGGGCAAACACAGATACGCAGTATTTT. Encoded protein: CTSSLFMSGGANTDTQYF.

This chain uses TRBV7-2 with TRBJ2-1; TRBD2 aligns across 15 bases. The CDR3 is made up of 16 amino acids. Germline V lookup: CDR1 SGHTA, CDR2 FQGNSA. V dropped 3 bases and J dropped 8; count of bases not matched to a gene: 5. The DNA for the CDR3 is TGTGCCAGCAGCTTGGGACTAGCGGGGGGTATGTATGAGCAGTTCTTC. This translates into CASSLGLAGGMYEQFF.

J is TRBJ2-2 and V is TRBV30; D perhaps matches TRBD1 (5 bases). This CDR3 spans 18 amino acids. Germline V gene data show CDR1 as GTSNPN and CDR2 as SVGIG (reference sequence). V lost 2 bases to trimming and J lost 3 bases, with 22 bases between them. The CDR3 is CAWSKGAGSMTDTGELFF. The CDR3 DNA is TGTGCCTGGAGTAAAGGGGCAGGGTCCATGACCGACACCGGGGAGCTGTTTTTT.

The rearrangement joins TRBV5-5 to TRBJ2-3; a possible D gene is TRBD2 (5 bases). Per the germline V gene, CDR1 is SGHKS and CDR2 is YYEKEE (reference sequence). Trimming shortened V by 5 bases and J by 1 base, and 20 bases separated the two germline ends. CDR3 length: 17 amino acids. The CDR3 DNA follows: TGTGCCAGCAGTTCTCCTCTTCAGGAGGATGGCACAGATACGCAGTATTTT. It translates to CASSSPLQEDGTDTQYF.

This rearrangement joins TRBV5-6 to TRBJ2-2, with D possibly matching TRBD2 (5 bases). The germline gives CDR1 SGHDT, CDR2 YYEEEE. This CDR3 comprises 16 residues. V lost 4 bases and J 5 bases, leaving 18 bases between the germline ends. The CDR3 is CASSRIGESGTGELFF. The CDR3 DNA reads as TGTGCCAGCAGCCGAATCGGGGAATCTGGGACCGGGGAGCTGTTTTTT.

The count of this clone is one. CDR3 in DNA: TGTGCCAGTAGTATAGGAAGCAGGACTAGGAATCAGCCCCAGCATTTT. It is translated as CASSIGSRTRNQPQHF. The chain uses TRBV19 and TRBJ1-5, with D hard to call. CDR1 is LNHDA, CDR2 SQIVND, per germline (reference sequence). V was clipped by 1 base and J by 4 bases, with 14 bases between them. This CDR3 is 16 amino acids long.

The V and J genes are TRBV9 and TRBJ2-7; tentative D call: TRBD2 (6 bases). The CDR3 totals 16 residues. V was clipped by 0 bases and J by 4 bases, with 17 bases between them. Germline V lookup: CDR1 SGDLS, CDR2 YYNGEE. CDR3 sequence reads: CASSVALSTRGYEQYF. Written as DNA, the CDR3 is TGTGCCAGCAGCGTAGCGCTATCTACGCGGGGATACGAGCAGTACTTC.

This chain connects TRBV19 to TRBJ1-1; 8 bases agree with TRBD1. The junction had 6 bases not matched to a gene; V was cut back by 5 bases and J by 1 base. The CDR3 runs 15 residues. The V gene's germline CDR1 is LNHDA and CDR2 SQIVND (reference sequence). Written as DNA, the CDR3 is TGTGCCAGTAGTCGGGACAGGTGGGGGAACACTGAAGCTTTCTTT. This encodes CASSRDRWGNTEAFF.

This chain uses TRBV7-2 with TRBJ2-1; 10 nucleotides align to TRBD1. V lost 4 bases, J lost 6 bases, and 9 bases stayed unmatched. The CDR3 sequence is 16 residues long. The germline V gene encodes CDR1 SGHTA and CDR2 FQGNSA. CDR3 coding DNA: TGTGCCAGCAGCTCGGCCGGGACAGGGGCTCCCAATGAGCAGTTCTTC. Residues: CASSSAGTGAPNEQFF.

The chain links TRBV7-8 to TRBJ2-1; the match to TRBD1 covers 8 bases. J lost 13 bases, V lost 6 bases, and 8 bases had no gene match. The CDR3 has 12 residues. The germline gives CDR1 SGHVS, CDR2 FQNEAQ. The CDR3 bases are TGTGCCAGCAGTTCTTCAGGACAGGGTCAGTTCTTC. It encodes CASSSSGQGQFF.

The CDR3 region is CASSLQGAEGYTF. The CDR3 DNA reads TGTGCCAGTAGTCTCCAGGGGGCTGAAGGCTACACCTTC. The chain links TRBV19 to TRBJ1-2; 8 positions match TRBD1. CDR1 LNHDA and CDR2 SQIVND come from the germline V gene (reference sequence). Trimming removed 5 bases from V and 8 bases from J; junction bases left unmatched: 7. CDR3 length: 13 residues.